Below are 30 T cell receptor beta chains sequenced from a single sample in a study of T cells in Graves' hyperthyroidism and ophthalmopathy (dated by TCRdb to between 2018 and 2021). Libraries were constructed by multiplex PCR. This sample was sequenced with an Illumina HiSeq 2000. Amplification of TCR beta CDR3 regions was carried out from RNA transcripts. The first round of RT-PCR for the TCR CDR3 was performed with the HTBI primer set and the Qiagen OneStep RT-PCR kit. The public reads were run again by TCRdb, first through fastp at Q25 and then through MiXCR, and only productive beta chains were kept. Every entry covers one CDR3 protein and lists the most common genes and DNA from its rows. Within this sample are under 400,000 distinct CDR3 sequences, with 13% of them counted one time only. The top ten constitute about 9.1% of the sample. The specimen was blood. All receptors derive from a woman under 30 with Graves' hyperthyroidism.

V usage is TRBV5-1 and J usage is TRBJ1-1, with D possibly being TRBD1 (5 bases). Deletions cut 2 bases from V and 3 bases from J, with 14 bases between. Germline assignment: CDR1 SGHRS and CDR2 YFSETQ. The CDR3 totals 15 residues. DNA of the CDR3: TGCGCCAGCAGCTTTTTGGGGGTACAGGACACTGAAGCTTTCTTT. Its protein is CASSFLGVQDTEAFF.

This clonotype was seen repeatedly, ten times or more. V usage is TRBV11-3 and J usage is TRBJ2-1; no firm D call. CDR1 is SGHNT and CDR2 is YENEEA in the germline V gene. CDR3 length: 14 amino acids. Trimming left V 3 bases short and J 5 bases short, with 11 bases between. In DNA form, the CDR3 reads TGTGCCAGCAGCTTTGGAAGTAGCCACAATGAGCAGTTCTTC. Its protein is CASSFGSSHNEQFF.

This clonotype was observed a handful of times. The chain has TRBV14 and TRBJ2-1, with TRBD1 identical over 7 bases. The germline gives CDR1 SGHDN, CDR2 FVKESK. The V gene end was trimmed by 5 bases and the J gene end by 4 bases; junction bases not matched to a gene: 11. The CDR3 extends over 16 amino acids. The CDR3 DNA reads TGTGCCAGCAGCGAGCGCTCGGGACAGCTTTACAATGAGCAGTTCTTC. Its protein product is CASSERSGQLYNEQFF.

This clonotype was found many times. The gene calls are TRBV3-1 and TRBJ2-7; D assignment may be TRBD1 or TRBD2 (5 bases each). CDR1 and CDR2 (germline): LGHDT, YNNKEL (reference sequence). The length of the CDR3 is 16 residues. The V end lost 0 bases, the J end lost 3 bases, and 15 bases lay between the germline ends. CDR3 protein: CASSQDFAWGNYEQYF. DNA of the CDR3: TGTGCCAGCAGCCAAGACTTCGCCTGGGGGAACTACGAGCAGTACTTC.

The gene calls are TRBV4-1 and TRBJ2-7; D perhaps matches TRBD2 (5 bases). The germline V gene has CDR1 MGHRA and CDR2 YSYEKL. The CDR3 extends over 14 amino acids. The V gene lost 3 bases and the J gene lost 3 bases, with 12 bases spanning the gap. The CDR3 sequence: CASSHPLGGYEQYF. The CDR3 DNA follows: TGCGCCAGCAGCCACCCCCTCGGAGGCTACGAGCAGTACTTC.

At least ten counts were recorded for this clonotype. The chain employs TRBV7-2 and TRBJ2-2, with 10 bases lining up with TRBD2. Per the germline V gene, CDR1 is SGHTA and CDR2 is FQGNSA. The CDR3 spans 17 residues. After removal of 1 base from V and 0 bases from J, the junction contained 2 bases not matched to a gene. CDR3 in amino acids: CASSLGLAGANTGELFF. The CDR3 DNA is TGTGCCAGCAGCTTAGGGCTAGCGGGGGCGAACACCGGGGAGCTGTTTTTT.

The chain uses TRBV4-1 and TRBJ2-7; the D gene is possibly TRBD2 (5 bases). The CDR3 sequence is 13 residues long. Trimming stripped 4 bases from V and 3 bases from J, with 10 bases between. Germline V gene sequence: CDR1 MGHRA, CDR2 YSYEKL. The CDR3 reads CASSREGSYEQYF. Here the CDR3 DNA reads TGCGCCAGCAGCCGTGAGGGCAGCTACGAGCAGTACTTC.

This clonotype has ten or more counts. The rearrangement uses TRBV4-3 and TRBJ2-1; TRBD2 matches at 7 bases. The CDR3 consists of 17 residues. V was clipped by 1 base and J by 4 bases; unmatched bases: 10. Germline V gene lookup returns CDR1 LGHNA and CDR2 YSLEER. The CDR3 reads CASSQGHAGAGYNEQFF. Written as DNA, the CDR3 is TGCGCCAGCAGCCAAGGGCATGCGGGAGCTGGGTACAATGAGCAGTTCTTC.

This clonotype was picked up a small number of times. V gene TRBV9 combines with J gene TRBJ1-2; D is unresolved. Per the germline V gene, CDR1 is SGDLS and CDR2 is YYNGEE. CDR3 length equals 14 residues. Trimming pared 0 bases from V and 4 bases from J, leaving 10 bases between. CDR3 coding DNA: TGTGCCAGCAGCGTAGGGACGAATTTCTATGGCTACACCTTC. This codes for CASSVGTNFYGYTF.

The CDR3 DNA reads TGTGCCATCAGTGATATCGGTTTTGCAGATACGCAGTATTTT. Amino acid sequence: CAISDIGFADTQYF. This rearrangement joins TRBV10-3 to TRBJ2-3; no reliable D call. Trimming pared 3 bases from V and 4 bases from J, leaving 11 bases between. The CDR3 runs to 14 residues. Germline CDR1 ENHRY, CDR2 SYGVKD.

The CDR3 DNA reads as TGTGCCACCAGCGGCCCAGGGTCGGATCAGCCCCAGCATTTT. As protein: CATSGPGSDQPQHF. This chain joins TRBV24-1 and TRBJ1-5, with D perhaps matching TRBD1 (5 bases). V lost 7 bases and J 5 bases, leaving 14 bases between the germline ends. This CDR3 contains 14 residues. The germline gives CDR1 KGHDR, CDR2 SFDVKD.

The sample holds many counts of this clonotype. This rearrangement joins TRBV12-3 or TRBV12-4 to TRBJ2-3; either TRBD1 or TRBD2 may fit D (6 bases each). This CDR3 region has 13 residues. The V end was cut by 8 bases, the J end by 4 bases, with 13 bases between. The CDR3 loop reads CASAGGVADTQYF. The DNA of the CDR3 is TGTGCCAGCGCCGGGGGCGTTGCAGATACGCAGTATTTT.

This clonotype was observed many times. The chain couples TRBV4-3 to TRBJ2-7; 7 bases are a match to TRBD1. Germline CDR1 reads LGHNA; CDR2 reads YSLEER. V gave up 1 base and J gave up 6 bases; unmatched junction bases: 6. The CDR3 covers 14 residues. In nucleotides, the CDR3 is TGCGCCAGCAGCCAAGGTGGTTCAGGGGGCGAGCAGTACTTC. Translated, it gives CASSQGGSGGEQYF.

Many counts were recorded for this clonotype. This chain uses TRBV12-3 or TRBV12-4 with TRBJ2-2, with 9 bases that match TRBD1. The CDR3 consists of 15 residues. V gave up 6 bases and J gave up 5 bases; unmatched junction bases: 7. The CDR3 region has the DNA TGTGCCAGCAGCTTGGGACAGGGTGAGACCGGGGAGCTGTTTTTT. Its translation is CASSLGQGETGELFF.

V gene TRBV5-6 combines with J gene TRBJ2-7; 13 bases fit TRBD2. CDR1 is SGHDT and CDR2 is YYEEEE in the germline V gene. The length of the CDR3 is 16 residues. Germline trimming cut 4 bases from V and 5 bases from J; bases unmatched to any gene: 9. CDR3 in amino acids: CASSRGTSGISHEQYF. In DNA, the CDR3 is TGTGCCAGCAGCCGGGGGACTAGCGGGATTAGCCACGAGCAGTACTTC.

The chain has TRBV6-2 or TRBV6-3 and TRBJ1-1; TRBD1 agrees at 9 bases. Germline CDR1 and CDR2: MNHEY and SVGEGT. This CDR3 contains 14 residues. With V trimmed by 6 bases and J by 4 bases, 6 bases remained unmatched. CDR3 sequence reads: CASSPQGAVTEAFF. CDR3 DNA sequence: TGTGCCAGCAGCCCACAGGGGGCGGTCACTGAAGCTTTCTTT.

The rearrangement uses TRBV6-5 and TRBJ2-7, with unresolved D. Per the germline V gene, CDR1 is MNHEY and CDR2 is SVGAGI. This CDR3 contains 14 residues. Trimming took 0 bases from V and 6 from J, leaving 12 bases between them. The CDR3 sequence: CASSYSRRNSEQYF. CDR3 sequence (DNA): TGTGCCAGCAGTTACTCCCGGCGAAATTCCGAGCAGTACTTC.

This clonotype was observed a few times. The J gene is TRBJ1-1, the V gene TRBV5-6, with D maybe TRBD1 (5 bases). Germline V gene sequence: CDR1 SGHDT, CDR2 YYEEEE. This CDR3 has 15 residues. V was clipped by 6 bases and J by 5 bases, with 20 bases between them. CDR3: CASTPIRRGWTEAFF. As DNA, the CDR3 is TGTGCCAGCACCCCGATCAGGCGGGGCTGGACTGAAGCTTTCTTT.

This clonotype has a count of ten or more. The V and J genes are TRBV29-1 and TRBJ1-2; 12 bases are a match to TRBD1. Germline loops: CDR1 SQVTM, CDR2 ANQGSEA. V lost 3 bases, J lost 7 bases, and 9 bases stayed unmatched. The length of the CDR3 is 15 residues. CDR3 protein: CSVERDRGHRGGYTF. CDR3 sequence (DNA): TGCAGCGTTGAGCGGGACAGGGGGCATCGTGGTGGCTACACCTTC.

This clonotype was detected many times. The rearrangement links TRBV5-6 to TRBJ2-7; 8 bases are shared with TRBD1. Germline-derived CDR1 and CDR2 are SGHDT and YYEEEE. Trimming took 3 bases from V and 6 from J; bases not matched to a gene: 5. The CDR3 has 13 amino acids. CDR3 sequence reads: CASSYGQGREQYF. CDR3 sequence (DNA): TGTGCCAGCAGCTACGGACAGGGCCGCGAGCAGTACTTC.

This chain connects TRBV6-1 to TRBJ1-5; 8 positions match TRBD1. The CDR3 contains 14 residues. Germline CDR1 MNHNS, CDR2 SASEGT. J was trimmed by 5 bases and V by 6 bases; bases with no gene match: 6. The CDR3, as DNA: TGTGCCAGCAGCCGCGACAGGGGCTATCAGCCCCAGCATTTT. Protein product: CASSRDRGYQPQHF.

This clonotype was detected only a few times. The V gene is TRBV7-9, the J gene TRBJ2-1; 10 bases align to TRBD2. The CDR3 extends over 20 amino acids. Trimming removed 2 bases from V and 6 bases from J; junction bases left unmatched: 19. Germline V gene sequence: CDR1 SEHNR, CDR2 FQNEAQ (reference sequence). CDR3 DNA sequence: TGTGCCAGCAGCTTATGGCTAGCGGGGGACCTATTATCGGGGTCCAATGAGCAGTTCTTC. Translation: CASSLWLAGDLLSGSNEQFF. Looking up the rest from reference TRBV7-9 and TRBJ2-1 gives the full variable domain: DTGVSQNPRHKITKRGQNVTFRCDPISEHNRLYWYRQTLGQGPEFLTYFQNEAQLEKSRLLSDRFSAERPKGSFSTLEIQRTEQGDSAMYLCASSLWLAGDLLSGSNEQFFGPGTRLTVL.

The V and J genes are TRBV9 and TRBJ2-1; 8 bases map to TRBD2. V lost 3 bases to trimming and J lost 5 bases; unmatched junction nucleotides: 13. The CDR3 length is 17 residues. Per germline, CDR1 SGDLS and CDR2 YYNGEE. Written as DNA, the CDR3 is TGTGCCAGCAGCGATACCCTCGGGGGGGCCGATCACAATGAGCAGTTCTTC. Protein: CASSDTLGGADHNEQFF.

This clonotype was counted a few times. This may stem from a read error, because a much larger clone lies one nucleotide away. The chain employs TRBV20-1 and TRBJ1-4; D gene uncertain. Trimming took off 0 bases at V and 7 bases at J, with 15 bases between the two ends. The germline gives CDR1 DFQATT, CDR2 SNEGSKA (reference sequence). This CDR3 has 15 residues. CDR3 coding DNA: TGCAGTGCTAGAGATTCCGGCCGCTCTAGTGAAAAACTGTTTTTT. Protein sequence: CSARDSGRSSEKLFF.

There are many counts of this clonotype. The genes are TRBV11-3 and TRBJ2-1, with 9 bases fitting TRBD2. The CDR3 length is 15 residues. The J segment lost 7 bases and the V segment lost 4 bases, leaving 8 bases of the junction unmatched. CDR1 and CDR2 from the germline V gene are SGHNT and YENEEA. CDR3 in DNA: TGTGCCAGCAGCTGGACTAGCGCGGTATCGAATGAGCAGTTCTTC. Residues: CASSWTSAVSNEQFF.

V is TRBV29-1 and J is TRBJ2-5; 8 nucleotides align to TRBD1. Losses at the gene ends were 6 bases for V and 4 bases for J; bases not matched to a gene: 1. The CDR3 is made up of 11 amino acids. Germline V gives CDR1 SQVTM, CDR2 ANQGSEA. The CDR3 DNA sequence: TGCAGCGTGGACAGGGCAGAGACCCAGTACTTC. Encoded protein: CSVDRAETQYF.

The sample holds many counts of this clonotype. This chain uses TRBV12-3 or TRBV12-4 with TRBJ1-4, with D possibly matching TRBD1 (6 bases). V was shortened by 6 bases and J by 8 bases, with 13 bases between the two germline ends. This CDR3 is 13 amino acids long. The CDR3 here is CASSQGGSEKLFF. The CDR3 DNA is TGTGCCAGCAGCCAAGGGGGGTCCGAAAAACTGTTTTTT.

The CDR3 sequence is CASSQADRQNYGYTF. The CDR3 coding sequence is TGTGCCAGCAGCCAAGCGGACAGGCAAAACTATGGCTACACCTTC. V is TRBV4-2 and J is TRBJ1-2, with 7 bases that match TRBD1. After removal of 1 base from V and 2 bases from J, the junction contained 4 bases not matched to a gene. This CDR3 contains 15 residues. Germline CDR1 is LGHNA and CDR2 is YNFKEQ.

The V gene is TRBV7-9, the J gene TRBJ2-1; 10 positions agree with TRBD2. V lost 10 bases to trimming and J lost 3 bases; unmatched junction nucleotides: 12. The germline gives CDR1 SEHNR, CDR2 FQNEAQ (reference sequence). The CDR3 contains 16 residues. The CDR3 loop is CATSPQSSGSYNEQFF. In DNA form, the CDR3 reads TGTGCCACCAGTCCCCAATCTAGCGGGAGCTACAATGAGCAGTTCTTC.

This clonotype was counted ten times or more. The J gene is TRBJ1-2, the V gene TRBV28; D gene uncertain. This CDR3 spans 14 amino acids. V lost 2 bases and J 8 bases, leaving 15 bases between the germline ends. Germline V gene lookup returns CDR1 MDHEN and CDR2 SYDVKM. The CDR3: CASSLTDVVEGYTF. The CDR3 DNA follows: TGTGCCAGCAGTTTAACCGACGTAGTGGAAGGCTACACCTTC.